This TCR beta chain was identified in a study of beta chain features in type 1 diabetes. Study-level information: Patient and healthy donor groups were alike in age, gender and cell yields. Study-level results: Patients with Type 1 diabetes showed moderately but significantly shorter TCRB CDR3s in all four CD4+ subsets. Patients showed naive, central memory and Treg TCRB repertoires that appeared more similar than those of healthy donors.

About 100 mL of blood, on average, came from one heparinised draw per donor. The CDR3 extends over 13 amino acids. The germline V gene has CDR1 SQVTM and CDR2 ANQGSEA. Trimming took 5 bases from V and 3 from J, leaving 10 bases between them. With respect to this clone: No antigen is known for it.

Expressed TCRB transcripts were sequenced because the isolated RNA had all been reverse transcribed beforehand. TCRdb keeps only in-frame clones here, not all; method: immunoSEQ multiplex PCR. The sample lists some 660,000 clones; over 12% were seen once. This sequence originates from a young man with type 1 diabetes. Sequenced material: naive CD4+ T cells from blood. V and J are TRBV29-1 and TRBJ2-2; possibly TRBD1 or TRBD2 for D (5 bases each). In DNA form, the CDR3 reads TGCAGCGTTCATTCGGGGCACACCGGGGAGCTGTTTTTT. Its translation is CSVHSGHTGELFF.